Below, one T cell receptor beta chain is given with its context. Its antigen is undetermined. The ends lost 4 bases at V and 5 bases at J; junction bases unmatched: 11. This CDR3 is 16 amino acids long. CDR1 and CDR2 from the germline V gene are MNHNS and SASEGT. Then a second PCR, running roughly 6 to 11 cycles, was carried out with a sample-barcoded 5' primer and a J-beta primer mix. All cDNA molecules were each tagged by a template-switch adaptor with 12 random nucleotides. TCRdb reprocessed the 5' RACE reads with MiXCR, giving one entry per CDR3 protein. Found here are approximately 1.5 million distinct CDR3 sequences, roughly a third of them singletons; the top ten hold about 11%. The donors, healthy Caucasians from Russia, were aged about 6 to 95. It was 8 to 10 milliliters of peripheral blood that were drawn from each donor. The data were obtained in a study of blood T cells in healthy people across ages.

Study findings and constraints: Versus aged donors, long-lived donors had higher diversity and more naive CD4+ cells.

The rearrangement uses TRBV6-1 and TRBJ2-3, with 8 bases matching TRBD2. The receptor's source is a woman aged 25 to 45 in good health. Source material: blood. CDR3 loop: CASSVRPAGVGDTQYF. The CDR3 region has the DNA TGTGCCAGCAGTGTTAGACCAGCGGGGGTGGGAGATACGCAGTATTTT.